Described below is a single T cell receptor beta chain sequence and its context. This clonotype has just a few counts. Its cognate antigen has yet to be identified. The record has no base qualities; no much larger clone is one base away. These data originate in a study of human T cells and chemical hapten exposure (dated by TCRdb to the early 2020s). Regarding the study in general: For sensitization, 2% DPC in acetone was applied to a roughly 2 cm by roughly 2 cm area of upper inner arm skin. Weekly therapeutic DPC doses were additionally applied to the scalp of patients throughout the roughly 26-week study period. Patch testing was done on the upper back using Finn chambers containing 0.01% DPC, and results were scored after 6 days according to International Contact Dermatitis Research Group standards. The patient cohort, mostly female, included alopecia areata with under or over 50% scalp involvement, alopecia totalis and alopecia universalis. The libraries were sequenced as a pool, and the TCR yield per sample differed mostly because of small variations in library volumes within the pool. In alopecia patients, the study followed how the peripheral blood TCR repertoire changed in vivo over primary and secondary sensitization to diphenylcyclopropenone (DPC), a hapten. Patient blood was sampled pre-sensitization (week 0) and at 2, 6 and about 24 weeks after DPC sensitization. Twenty-nine alopecia patients provided blood for TCR sequencing at one to four time points (pre-sensitization, 2, 6 and 24 weeks).

Broader findings and caveats from the paper: After repeated subsampling, changes were observed in the strength of the expansion versus patch-test correlation and in the threshold at which the correlation became significant. No change with DPC sensitization was found in the number of TCRs above 1 in 1000 frequency, and no evidence of global repertoire structure alterations was found. Significantly more large CDR3 similarity clusters were formed by expanded TCRs than by pre-sensitization or healthy control sets, consistent with antigen-driven responses. Patch test score correlated positively with the number of PT1 expanded TCRs, reaching significance at thresholds 8, 16 and 32 but not at 4. Alopecia, a presumed autoimmune disease, was present in all patients, so the immune response of the patients might differ from that of healthy individuals.

The time point label corresponds to: pre-sensitization, week 0. The label giving this sample's treatment or condition can be read as: therapeutic diphenylcyclopropenone sensitization with weekly scalp DPC. At each patch-test visit, blood was drawn before the patch test was applied. Patients were eligible if aged 18 to 70, diagnosed with alopecia and judged suitable for DPC therapy, and pregnant patients were excluded. Unfractionated whole blood was collected in Tempus Blood RNA tubes, and total RNA was extracted from that blood. The germline V gene encodes CDR1 PRHDT and CDR2 FYEKMQ (reference sequence). Spanning cysteine to phenylalanine, the CDR3 consists of 16 amino acids. This entry keeps only the CDR3 DNA: 48 bases, framed from base 1. After removal of 2 bases from V and 5 bases from J, the junction retains 6 bases not matched to a gene. Library preparation used RACE. Sequencing instrument: NextSeq 500. During library preparation, unique molecular identifiers were attached to individual cDNA molecules so that TCRs could be counted quantitatively and reproducibly. Each blood RNA sample was used to sequence both TCR alpha and TCR beta chains. In the source study's methods: The median number of TCRs per sample was approximately 96,000, ranging from roughly 23,224 to 690,600. V, J and CDR3 annotation of the TCR reads was carried out using the Decombinator software suite. To make PS versus PT1 abundance plots, every sample was subsampled to the same number of TCRs (28,000). TCRs were defined as expanded if absent before sensitization and observed at least eight times at the 2-week time point. The public reads were reanalyzed by TCRdb: fastp trimming at Q25, MiXCR alignment, in-frame beta chains only. Identical CDR3 proteins give one entry, which carries the most common genes and DNA. The V and J calls and clone size are TCRdb's, not the authors'. In this sample the table shows fewer than 300,000 distinct CDR3 sequences, about 7.7% of which occur a single time. Clones ranked in the top ten supply 1.2% of the sample.

This specimen consisted of whole blood, obtained in connection with sensitization to the hapten diphenylcyclopropenone (DPC). The sequence was collected from a man aged 18 to 30 with alopecia areata. Some clones in this sample may be carry-over from other donors' samples. The sequence links TRBV13 to TRBJ2-2; TRBD1 aligns with 9 central bases. The nucleotide sequence reads TGTGCCAGCAGCTTATATAGGACAGGGGTAACCGGGGAGCTGTTTTTT. This yields the protein CASSLYRTGVTGELFF.